The 30 T cell receptor beta chains presented below share a single source sample, sequenced in a study of T cells in Graves' hyperthyroidism and ophthalmopathy. RNA transcripts gave rise to amplified TCR beta CDR3 regions. The HTBI primer set served for first-round RT-PCR of the TCR CDR3. TCRdb fed the multiplex PCR reads into MiXCR, producing one record per CDR3 protein. The sample has some 300,000 distinct CDR3 sequences; approximately 18% are singletons. The sequencing sample was made of blood. Receptors originate from a man aged 50 or older with Graves' ophthalmopathy.

The table lists this clonotype with many counts. The chain employs TRBV7-6 and TRBJ2-1; D is possibly TRBD1 or TRBD2 (5 bases each). From germline, CDR1 is SGHVS and CDR2 FNYEAQ. V was trimmed by 5 bases and J by 4 bases, leaving 15 bases between them. There are 15 residues in the CDR3. The chain's CDR3 is CASSTPGRMYNEQFF. As DNA, the CDR3 is TGTGCCAGCAGCACCCCGGGACGGATGTACAATGAGCAGTTCTTC.

This sequence joins TRBV28 and TRBJ1-1; D gene ambiguous. The CDR3 length is 15 residues. The V end lost 4 bases, the J end lost 1 base, and 13 bases lay between the germline ends. The germline V gene has CDR1 MDHEN and CDR2 SYDVKM. For the CDR3, the DNA is TGTGCCAGCAGTTCTCCGTGGGTCGGGAACACTGAAGCTTTCTTT. It specifies CASSSPWVGNTEAFF.

This clonotype occurred a few times. The chain is built from TRBV10-3 and TRBJ2-7; D could derive from TRBD1 or TRBD2 (5 bases each). This CDR3 has 16 amino acids. V gave up 2 bases and J gave up 0 bases, with 14 bases separating them. Germline CDR1 is ENHRY and CDR2 is SYGVKD. For the CDR3, the DNA is TGTGCCATCAGTGAGCCGGGACGGTTGTCCTCCTACGAGCAGTACTTC. Protein: CAISEPGRLSSYEQYF.

This clonotype appeared once. This may be a read error: a much more frequent sequence differs by one nucleotide. V is TRBV5-1 and J is TRBJ2-1, with 7 positions matching TRBD1. The J segment lost 5 bases and the V segment lost 0 bases, leaving 2 bases of the junction unmatched. CDR1 is SGHRS, CDR2 YFSETQ, per germline. CDR3 length: 14 residues. Here the CDR3 reads CASSLAGTDNEQFF. CDR3 sequence (DNA): TGCGCCAGCAGCTTGGCAGGGACAGACAATGAGCAGTTCTTC.

This clonotype was found many times. CDR3 region: CASSEKGFLVPSEAFF. The CDR3 DNA follows: TGTGCCAGCAGTGAAAAGGGGTTTCTCGTGCCCAGTGAAGCTTTCTTT. This chain connects TRBV2 to TRBJ1-1, with D possibly TRBD1 on 5 matching bases. Germline CDR1 reads SNHLY; CDR2 reads FYNNEI. The CDR3 is 16 amino acids. The V gene lost 2 bases and the J gene lost 7 bases, with 20 bases spanning the gap.

In its sample, this clonotype was seen many times. The chain carries TRBV2 and TRBJ1-5; D unresolved. The CDR3 length is 13 residues. In germline, CDR1 is SNHLY, CDR2 FYNNEI. V was clipped by 8 bases and J by 2 bases, with 10 bases between them. CDR3: CASGGRGNQPQHF. CDR3 nucleotide sequence: TGTGCCAGCGGAGGGAGGGGCAATCAGCCCCAGCATTTT.

The rearrangement uses TRBV28 and TRBJ2-7; 10 bases agree with TRBD2. The length of the CDR3 is 15 residues. Germline-derived CDR1 and CDR2 are MDHEN and SYDVKM. V dropped 7 bases and J dropped 5; count of bases not matched to a gene: 11. In DNA, the CDR3 is TGTGCCAGCACCACCGGGGCTAGCGGGAGCCACGAGCAGTACTTC. Translated: CASTTGASGSHEQYF.

In this sample, this clonotype turned up many times. V gene TRBV27 combines with J gene TRBJ2-7; TRBD2 agrees at 10 bases. Germline lookup yields CDR1 MNHEY and CDR2 SMNVEV (reference sequence). The CDR3 covers 15 residues. Trimming cost V 2 bases and J 3 bases; bases outside gene matches: 4. CDR3 in DNA: TGTGCCAGCAGTTTAGGGTCTAGCGGGAGCTACGAGCAGTACTTC. Its translation is CASSLGSSGSYEQYF.

V is TRBV6-2 or TRBV6-3 and J is TRBJ1-1; no clear D. V was pared by 3 bases and J by 0 bases, with 11 bases between. Germline V gene lookup returns CDR1 MNHEY and CDR2 SVGEGT. The CDR3 loop spans 15 amino acids. As DNA, the CDR3 is TGTGCCAGCAGTTATGCCAGGCCCATGAACACTGAAGCTTTCTTT. This sequence encodes CASSYARPMNTEAFF.

The chain employs TRBV20-1 and TRBJ1-5; D is possibly TRBD1 (5 bases). The V gene lost 6 bases and the J gene lost 3 bases, with 18 bases spanning the gap. CDR1 and CDR2 from the germline V gene are DFQATT and SNEGSKA (reference sequence). The CDR3 loop spans 15 amino acids. The CDR3 is CSARPTGGNNQPQHF. As DNA, the CDR3 is TGCAGTGCCCGGCCGACGGGGGGGAACAATCAGCCCCAGCATTTT.

The rearrangement links TRBV15 to TRBJ2-3; no clear D gene. The CDR3 has 16 amino acids. Germline values: CDR1 LNHNV, CDR2 YYDKDF (reference sequence). The V end lost 0 bases, the J end lost 2 bases, and 12 bases lay between the germline ends. This CDR3 reads CATSRDPRKLTDTQYF. The CDR3 nucleotides are TGTGCCACCAGCAGAGATCCCAGAAAACTCACAGATACGCAGTATTTT.

In its sample, this clonotype was seen many times. The chain links TRBV27 to TRBJ2-1; 10 nucleotides line up with TRBD2. This CDR3 has 16 amino acids. Per the germline V gene, CDR1 is MNHEY and CDR2 is SMNVEV (reference sequence). Trimming took 7 bases from V and 0 from J; bases not matched to a gene: 6. The CDR3 DNA reads TGTGCCAGCAAGCAGCGGGAGGGTGTCTCCTACAATGAGCAGTTCTTC. Its protein is CASKQREGVSYNEQFF.

In this sample, this clonotype turned up many times. The chain couples TRBV18 to TRBJ2-7; D unclear. Trimming removed 2 bases at V and 0 bases at J, with 8 bases between. Germline loops: CDR1 KGHSH, CDR2 LQKENI. This CDR3 spans 14 amino acids. The CDR3: CASSPVFSSYEQYF. DNA of the CDR3: TGTGCCAGCTCACCAGTGTTTAGCTCCTACGAGCAGTACTTC.

The CDR3, as DNA: TGCAGTGCTAGAGACCGTTTGCGCGGATCCTACAATGAGCAGTTCTTC. Translation gives CSARDRLRGSYNEQFF. This chain uses TRBV20-1 with TRBJ2-1; no clear D. Germline V CDR1 and CDR2: DFQATT, SNEGSKA (reference sequence). CDR3 length equals 16 residues. V dropped 0 bases and J dropped 1 base, with 13 bases sitting between them.

DNA for the CDR3: TGTGCCAGCAGCCAAGATACACTAGCGGTCAATGAGCAGTTCTTC. Translated: CASSQDTLAVNEQFF. V usage is TRBV3-1 and J usage is TRBJ2-1, with 8 bases that match TRBD2. Germline V gene sequence: CDR1 LGHDT, CDR2 YNNKEL (reference sequence). CDR3 length: 15 residues. V gave up 0 bases and J gave up 6 bases; unmatched junction bases: 4.

This clonotype showed up many times. V usage is TRBV14 and J usage is TRBJ1-5, with a tentative D call TRBD1 (6 bases). Per germline, CDR1 SGHDN and CDR2 FVKESK. CDR3 length: 14 residues. V lost 9 bases and J lost 4, with 16 bases in between. The DNA of the CDR3 is TGTGCCAGGCGGTACAGGGTTGGGAATCAGCCCCAGCATTTT. Translating it yields CARRYRVGNQPQHF.

The V and J genes are TRBV3-1 and TRBJ2-3; D is undetermined. The germline V gene encodes CDR1 LGHDT and CDR2 YNNKEL (reference sequence). V was trimmed by 0 bases and J by 1 base, leaving 8 bases between them. CDR3 length: 15 residues. CDR3 sequence (DNA): TGTGCCAGCAGCCAAGAGGCGACCCGCACAGATACGCAGTATTTT. Translating it yields CASSQEATRTDTQYF.

This clonotype was counted ten times or more. The V call is TRBV3-1, the J call TRBJ2-2; 8 nucleotides line up with TRBD2. This CDR3 comprises 16 residues. Germline V lookup: CDR1 LGHDT, CDR2 YNNKEL (reference sequence). With V trimmed by 4 bases and J by 2 bases, 6 bases remained unmatched. The CDR3 DNA is TGTGCCAGCAGCCTGAGTAGCGGGGTTAACACCGGGGAGCTGTTTTTT. Amino acids: CASSLSSGVNTGELFF.

This clonotype was recorded at least ten times. The J gene is TRBJ1-5, the V gene TRBV20-1; 7 nucleotides match TRBD1. The CDR3 has 15 residues. V shed 5 bases, J shed 3 bases, and the junction held 10 bases outside the gene matches. The germline V gene encodes CDR1 DFQATT and CDR2 SNEGSKA (reference sequence). In nucleotides, the CDR3 is TGCAGTGCTCGAACCGGGACAGCATACAATCAGCCCCAGCATTTT. It is translated as CSARTGTAYNQPQHF.

This chain uses TRBV29-1 with TRBJ2-3; 12 bases agree with TRBD2. Germline V gives CDR1 SQVTM, CDR2 ANQGSEA. The V and J ends lost 2 bases and 7 bases, in that order; junction bases with no gene match: 7. This CDR3 comprises 15 residues. The CDR3 here is CSVELAGGPSNTQYF. CDR3 DNA: TGCAGCGTTGAACTAGCGGGAGGGCCCTCAAATACGCAGTATTTT.

This clonotype was recorded many times. The chain links TRBV29-1 to TRBJ2-7, with D perhaps matching TRBD1 or TRBD2 (5 bases each). The V end was cut by 3 bases, the J end by 7 bases, with 13 bases between. Germline CDR1 SQVTM, CDR2 ANQGSEA. This CDR3 is built from 12 residues. The CDR3 DNA reads as TGCAGCGTTGAGTTGGGGGTCTCGGAGCAGTACTTC. As protein: CSVELGVSEQYF.

The sample holds a few counts of this clonotype. This rearrangement joins TRBV6-1 to TRBJ2-1; 7 bases match TRBD1. This CDR3 is built from 15 residues. V lost 7 bases, J lost 5 bases, and 11 bases stayed unmatched. Per germline, CDR1 MNHNS and CDR2 SASEGT. CDR3 in amino acids: CASKIGTVKDNEQFF. The CDR3 region has the DNA TGTGCCAGCAAAATCGGGACAGTGAAGGACAATGAGCAGTTCTTC.

This clonotype was detected only a few times. The J gene is TRBJ2-3, the V gene TRBV29-1; D is unclear. This CDR3 region has 15 residues. Looked up from germline, CDR1 is SQVTM and CDR2 is ANQGSEA. Trimming removed 2 bases from V and 2 bases from J, with 14 bases in between. This CDR3 reads CSVERTVSHTDTQYF. CDR3 coding DNA: TGCAGCGTTGAACGTACAGTAAGTCACACAGATACGCAGTATTTT.

This chain joins TRBV5-1 and TRBJ2-1, with 14 bases fitting TRBD2. Germline V gene data show CDR1 as SGHRS and CDR2 as YFSETQ. V was clipped by 0 bases and J by 8 bases; unmatched bases: 4. The CDR3 is made up of 16 amino acids. The CDR3 region is CASSLAGTSGSHEQFF. The CDR3 DNA sequence: TGCGCCAGCAGCTTGGCGGGGACTAGCGGGAGCCATGAGCAGTTCTTC.

This sequence joins TRBV28 and TRBJ1-1; D possibly corresponds to TRBD1 (5 bases). CDR1 and CDR2 from the germline V gene are MDHEN and SYDVKM. Trimming stripped 10 bases from V and 1 base from J, with 7 bases between. CDR3 length: 11 residues. In DNA, the CDR3 is TGTGCCATCCAGGGGAACACTGAAGCTTTCTTT. Translated, it gives CAIQGNTEAFF. Supplemented by reference TRBV28 and TRBJ1-1, the full variable domain reads DVKVTQSSRYLVKRTGEKVFLECVQDMDHENMFWYRQDPGLGLRLIYFSYDVKMKEKGDIPEGYSVSREKKERFSLILESASTNQTSMYLCAIQGNTEAFFGQGTRLTVV.

This clonotype was counted a few times. This chain uses TRBV10-3 with TRBJ1-1; no definite D call. This CDR3 comprises 15 residues. CDR1 is ENHRY, CDR2 SYGVKD, per germline. Trimming took 3 bases from V and 6 from J, leaving 17 bases between them. Here the CDR3 DNA reads TGTGCCATCAGTGACCAAGGCCTCCGGGAGTCTGAAGCTTTCTTT. It encodes CAISDQGLRESEAFF.

This clonotype was recorded a few times. The rearrangement uses TRBV9 and TRBJ1-1; TRBD1 is a possible D gene (6 bases). The V and J ends lost 4 bases and 2 bases respectively, with 15 bases between them. There are 15 residues in the CDR3. The germline V gene has CDR1 SGDLS and CDR2 YYNGEE. The CDR3 here is CASSHNGQPNTEAFF. DNA of the CDR3: TGTGCCAGCAGCCATAATGGACAGCCAAACACTGAAGCTTTCTTT.

The V gene is TRBV27, the J gene TRBJ2-4, with D perhaps TRBD2 (6 bases). This CDR3 spans 17 amino acids. With 6 bases removed from V and 0 bases from J, the gap between germline ends came to 18 bases. Germline V lookup: CDR1 MNHEY, CDR2 SMNVEV (reference sequence). The chain's CDR3 is CASRTLSGPLAKNIQYF. The CDR3 nucleotides read TGTGCCAGCAGGACCCTTAGCGGACCTCTAGCCAAAAACATTCAGTACTTC.

The chain carries TRBV12-3 or TRBV12-4 and TRBJ2-5; D not certain. This CDR3 has 14 amino acids. Trimming shortened V by 2 bases and J by 5 bases, and 12 bases separated the two germline ends. The CDR3 nucleotides read TGTGCCAGCAGTTTAAACGTAGTGGGGGAGACCCAGTACTTC. It specifies CASSLNVVGETQYF.

This clonotype was seen repeatedly, ten times or more. The V and J genes are TRBV5-1 and TRBJ2-7, with unresolved D. The CDR3 runs 17 residues. The ends were cut back, 0 bases at V and 5 bases at J, with 21 bases in the middle. In germline, CDR1 is SGHRS, CDR2 YFSETQ. CDR3 protein: CASSLGFLVGTRDEQYF. Written as DNA, the CDR3 is TGCGCCAGCAGCTTGGGTTTCTTGGTAGGTACGAGAGACGAGCAGTACTTC.